The 16 T cell receptor beta chains in this list originate from one sample, sequenced in a study of blood T cell repertoires in COVID-19. The assay was immunoSEQ multiplex PCR, and TCRdb's table has in-frame clones only and misses some. This sample yields about 380,000 clones, of which 87% are seen a single time; roughly 3% belongs to the top ten. Material for sequencing was PBMCs or T cells enriched from blood (not recorded which). These TCRs come from a woman aged 25 to 39 who had recovered from COVID-19.

The J gene is TRBJ1-5, the V gene TRBV12-3 or TRBV12-4; TRBD1 is a possible D gene (6 bases). The germline V and J ends were trimmed by 5 bases and 5 bases, with 10 bases remaining between them. This CDR3 spans 13 amino acids. CDR3: CASSTGSYQPQHF. The CDR3 DNA is TGTGCCAGCAGTACAGGGAGTTATCAGCCCCAGCATTTT.

The chain has TRBV6-2 or TRBV6-3 and TRBJ2-5; D is unclear. Germline V gives CDR1 MNHEY, CDR2 SVGEGT. V shed 2 bases and J shed 5 bases, with 9 bases lying between them. This CDR3 is 13 amino acids long. CDR3 residues: CASSYHGAETQYF. The CDR3 DNA follows: TGTGCCAGCAGTTACCACGGTGCCGAGACCCAGTACTTC.

J is TRBJ2-7 and V is TRBV28, with 12 bases matching TRBD1. V trimming: 3 bases; J trimming: 6 bases; junction bases outside the gene matches: 6. The CDR3 sequence is 15 residues long. In germline, CDR1 is MDHEN, CDR2 SYDVKM. Here the CDR3 DNA reads TGTGCCAGCAGTTTCGATCGGGACAGGGGGCCCGAGCAGTACTTC. It codes for CASSFDRDRGPEQYF.

The genes are TRBV5-1 and TRBJ2-5, with D possibly being TRBD1 (6 bases). The CDR3 runs to 12 residues. Germline V gene data show CDR1 as SGHRS and CDR2 as YFSETQ. V was shortened by 3 bases and J by 7 bases, with 10 bases between the two germline ends. The DNA for the CDR3 is TGCGCCAGCAGCTGGACAGAAGGGACCCAGTACTTC. This translates into CASSWTEGTQYF.

The chain employs TRBV20-1 and TRBJ2-3; 9 nucleotides line up with TRBD1. CDR1 is DFQATT, CDR2 SNEGSKA, per germline (reference sequence). CDR3 length equals 14 residues. V trimming: 6 bases; J trimming: 3 bases; junction bases outside the gene matches: 7. The CDR3 is CSASRTGATDTQYF. In nucleotides, the CDR3 is TGCAGTGCCAGTAGGACAGGGGCAACAGATACGCAGTATTTT.

This clone was observed once. The chain is built from TRBV2 and TRBJ2-5, with 8 bases identical to TRBD1. From germline, CDR1 is SNHLY and CDR2 FYNNEI. The CDR3 loop spans 14 amino acids. Trimming removed 5 bases from V and 5 bases from J; junction bases left unmatched: 7. The CDR3 loop is CASSRTGRWETQYF. The CDR3 region has the DNA TGTGCCAGCAGTAGGACAGGGCGGTGGGAGACCCAGTACTTC. Looking up the rest from reference TRBV2 and TRBJ2-5 gives the full variable domain: EPEVTQTPSHQVTQMGQEVILRCVPISNHLYFYWYRQILGQKVEFLVSFYNNEISEKSEIFDDQFSVERPDGSNFTLKIRSTKLEDSAMYFCASSRTGRWETQYFGPGTRLLVL.

This clone was seen only a few times. This chain links TRBV6-2 or TRBV6-3 with TRBJ2-7; 10 bases are shared with TRBD2. This CDR3 is built from 17 residues. CDR1 and CDR2 (germline): MNHEY, SVGEGT. V lost 0 bases and J lost 7; bases outside the gene matches: 12. The CDR3 DNA reads TGTGCCAGCAGTTACTCCTCGTTTCTAGCGGGAGAAGGTGAGCAGTACTTC. Encoded protein: CASSYSSFLAGEGEQYF.

A single count supports this clone. The CDR3 DNA sequence: TGTGCCAGTAGTATGTATGGACTAGCGGGGACTCACTCCTACAATGAGCAGTTCTTC. Its translation is CASSMYGLAGTHSYNEQFF. V usage is TRBV19 and J usage is TRBJ2-1; TRBD2 matches at 12 bases. The germline V gene has CDR1 LNHDA and CDR2 SQIVND (reference sequence). The J segment lost 0 bases and the V segment lost 3 bases, leaving 9 bases of the junction unmatched. The length of the CDR3 is 19 residues. The whole variable domain, filled in from reference TRBV19 and TRBJ2-1, reads DGGITQSPKYLFRKEGQNVTLSCEQNLNHDAMYWYRQDPGQGLRLIYYSQIVNDFQKGDIAEGYSVSREKKESFPLTVTSAQKNPTAFYLCASSMYGLAGTHSYNEQFFGPGTRLTVL.

The rearrangement uses TRBV9 and TRBJ2-1; 8 bases match TRBD1. The junction had 7 bases not matched to a gene; V was cut back by 1 base and J by 4 bases. Germline assignment: CDR1 SGDLS and CDR2 YYNGEE. The CDR3 has 16 residues. The CDR3 DNA sequence: TGTGCCAGCAGCGTATCTTCCCGGACAGGGTACAATGAGCAGTTCTTC. Translating gives CASSVSSRTGYNEQFF. Full variable domain (outside the CDR3, taken from reference TRBV9 and TRBJ2-1): DSGVTQTPKHLITATGQRVTLRCSPRSGDLSVYWYQQSLDQGLQFLIQYYNGEERAKGNILERFSAQQFPDLHSELNLSSLELGDSALYFCASSVSSRTGYNEQFFGPGTRLTVL.

The J gene is TRBJ2-7, the V gene TRBV2, with D possibly being TRBD1 (6 bases). CDR1 and CDR2 from the germline V gene are SNHLY and FYNNEI. The CDR3 extends over 15 amino acids. The V end lost 4 bases, the J end lost 2 bases, and 15 bases lay between the germline ends. The CDR3 is CASSAGRTETYEQYF. In DNA form, the CDR3 reads TGTGCCAGCAGTGCGGGCAGGACAGAGACCTACGAGCAGTACTTC.

This chain uses TRBV2 with TRBJ2-3, with D possibly matching TRBD1 (5 bases). CDR1 and CDR2 from the germline V gene are SNHLY and FYNNEI. The CDR3 is made up of 16 amino acids. Trimming took off 6 bases at V and 6 bases at J, with 22 bases between the two ends. The CDR3 nucleotides are TGTGCCAGCAGGGATGACAGAAGGGGCGCAGTCGATACGCAGTATTTT. It translates to CASRDDRRGAVDTQYF.

The chain carries TRBV3-1 (or the pseudogene TRBV3-2) and TRBJ1-1; possibly TRBD1 for D (5 bases). Germline-derived CDR1 and CDR2 are LGHDT and YNNKEL (reference sequence). CDR3 length equals 14 residues. Deletions cut 3 bases from V and 0 bases from J, with 8 bases between. The CDR3 loop is CASSQTVLNTEAFF. In nucleotides, the CDR3 is TGTGCCAGCAGCCAGACAGTCTTGAACACTGAAGCTTTCTTT.

This clone was found once. The chain has TRBV6-1 and TRBJ1-2, with 9 nucleotides matching TRBD1. The CDR3 sequence is 16 residues long. Germline CDR1 and CDR2: MNHNS and SASEGT. Trimming at V came to 3 bases and at J to 4 bases, leaving 9 bases not matched to a gene. In nucleotides, the CDR3 is TGTGCCAGCAGTGATCAGACAGGGGGGCGAGGCTATGGCTACACCTTC. The encoded protein is CASSDQTGGRGYGYTF.

The chain has TRBV11-2 and TRBJ1-2; D not resolved. V was trimmed by 2 bases and J by 3 bases, leaving 13 bases between them. The CDR3 totals 15 residues. The germline gives CDR1 SGHAT, CDR2 FQNNGV. CDR3 in DNA: TGTGCCAGCAGCTTAAACAGCCTTGGTTACTATGGCTACACCTTC. The encoded protein is CASSLNSLGYYGYTF.

This clone was seen a few times. The chain recombines TRBV5-1 with TRBJ2-7; TRBD1 matches at 12 bases. The CDR3 is made up of 15 amino acids. The germline CDR1 and CDR2 sequences are SGHRS and YFSETQ. Unmatched junction bases numbered 5, after V lost 3 bases and J lost 4 bases. CDR3 residues: CASSSRDRGLYEQYF. Here the CDR3 DNA reads TGCGCCAGCAGCTCCCGGGACAGGGGGCTTTACGAGCAGTACTTC. Looking up the rest from reference TRBV5-1 and TRBJ2-7 gives the full variable domain: KAGVTQTPRYLIKTRGQQVTLSCSPISGHRSVSWYQQTPGQGLQFLFEYFSETQRNKGNFPGRFSGRQFSNSRSEMNVSTLELGDSALYLCASSSRDRGLYEQYFGPGTRLTVT.

V is TRBV24-1 and J is TRBJ2-2; D is ambiguous. This CDR3 is 15 amino acids long. V gave up 6 bases and J gave up 1 base, with 11 bases separating them. CDR1 KGHDR and CDR2 SFDVKD come from the germline V gene. The CDR3: CATSFGAENTGELFF. As DNA, the CDR3 is TGTGCCACCAGTTTTGGTGCAGAGAACACCGGGGAGCTGTTTTTT.